The clone carrying this TCR beta chain has only a few counts. What it binds is unknown. Profiled with immunoSEQ multiplex PCR; TCRdb holds only in-frame clones, not every one. The sample lists around 77,000 clones; about nine tenths were seen once. The data originate from a study of T cell responses to AZD1222 COVID-19 vaccine. Trimming shortened V by 3 bases and J by 0 bases, and 12 bases separated the two germline ends. The CDR3 spans 17 residues. Germline CDR1 reads SGHVS; CDR2 reads FQNEAQ. Study-level results: The donor group comprised mostly white British people and more females; the analysis possibly underestimated clonal diversity.

This clonotype was sampled from an adult in good health. V gene TRBV7-8 combines with J gene TRBJ1-6, with a tentative D call TRBD1 (5 bases). This material consisted of peripheral blood, taken on day 0 of AZD1222 vaccination. The DNA for the CDR3 is TGTGCCAGCAGCTTTGGGGGGGGGAGCTCCTATAATTCACCCCTCCACTTT. It codes for CASSFGGGSSYNSPLHF.